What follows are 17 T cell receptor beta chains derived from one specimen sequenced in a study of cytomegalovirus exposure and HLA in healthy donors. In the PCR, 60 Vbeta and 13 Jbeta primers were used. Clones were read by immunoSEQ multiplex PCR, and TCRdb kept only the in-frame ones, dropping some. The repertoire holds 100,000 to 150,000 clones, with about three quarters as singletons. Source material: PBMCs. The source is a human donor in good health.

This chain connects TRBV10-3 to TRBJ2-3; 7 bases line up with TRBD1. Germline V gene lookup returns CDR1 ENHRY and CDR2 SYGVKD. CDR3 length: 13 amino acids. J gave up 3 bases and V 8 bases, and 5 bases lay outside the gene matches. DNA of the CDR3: TGTGCCATCTCAACAGGGGAGACAGATACGCAGTATTTT. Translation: CAISTGETDTQYF.

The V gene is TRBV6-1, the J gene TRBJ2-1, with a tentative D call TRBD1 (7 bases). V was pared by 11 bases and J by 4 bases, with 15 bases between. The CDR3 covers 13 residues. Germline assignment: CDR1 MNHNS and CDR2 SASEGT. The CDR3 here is CACTSGGYNEQFF. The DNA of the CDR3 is TGTGCCTGCACCTCAGGGGGGTACAATGAGCAGTTCTTC.

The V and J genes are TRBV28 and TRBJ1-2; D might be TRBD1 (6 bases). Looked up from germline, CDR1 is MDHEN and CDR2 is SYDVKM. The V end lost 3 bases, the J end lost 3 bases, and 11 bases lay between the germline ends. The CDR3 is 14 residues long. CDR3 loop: CASSFTGWDYGYTF. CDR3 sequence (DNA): TGTGCCAGCAGTTTTACAGGGTGGGACTATGGCTACACCTTC.

This CDR3 reads CASGNGGVAGNTIYF. The CDR3 bases are TGTGCCAGTGGAAACGGGGGAGTCGCTGGAAACACCATATATTTT. The chain has TRBV2 and TRBJ1-3, with a possible D match to TRBD1 (5 bases). CDR1 SNHLY and CDR2 FYNNEI come from the germline V gene. V was clipped by 9 bases and J by 2 bases, with 17 bases between them. This CDR3 has 15 residues.

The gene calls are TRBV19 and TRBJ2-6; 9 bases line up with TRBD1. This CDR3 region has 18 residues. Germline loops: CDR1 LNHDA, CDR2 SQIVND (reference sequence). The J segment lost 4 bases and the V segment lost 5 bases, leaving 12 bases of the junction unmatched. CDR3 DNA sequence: TGTGCCAGTAGTCTCGCTGGGACAGGGACGTCCGGGGCCAACGTCCTGACTTTC. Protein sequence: CASSLAGTGTSGANVLTF. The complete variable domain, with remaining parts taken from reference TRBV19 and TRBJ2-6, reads DGGITQSPKYLFRKEGQNVTLSCEQNLNHDAMYWYRQDPGQGLRLIYYSQIVNDFQKGDIAEGYSVSREKKESFPLTVTSAQKNPTAFYLCASSLAGTGTSGANVLTFGAGSRLTVL.

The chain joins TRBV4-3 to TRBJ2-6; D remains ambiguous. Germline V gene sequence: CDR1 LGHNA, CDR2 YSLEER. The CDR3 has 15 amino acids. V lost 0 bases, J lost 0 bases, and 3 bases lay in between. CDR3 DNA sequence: TGCGCCAGCAGCCAAGAGAGCTCTGGGGCCAACGTCCTGACTTTC. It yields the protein CASSQESSGANVLTF.

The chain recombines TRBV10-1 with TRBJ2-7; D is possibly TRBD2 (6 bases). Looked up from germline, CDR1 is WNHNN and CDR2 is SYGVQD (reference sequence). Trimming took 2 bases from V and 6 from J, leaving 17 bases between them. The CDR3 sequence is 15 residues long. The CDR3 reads CASSEPTKGRTEQYF. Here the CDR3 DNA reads TGCGCCAGCAGTGAGCCCACAAAGGGGAGGACCGAGCAGTACTTC.

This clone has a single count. The CDR3, as DNA: TGTGCCAGCAGCAAATTGTGTCGGGACAGGGGATCCAATGAGCAGTTCTTC. Translation: CASSKLCRDRGSNEQFF. The chain combines TRBV21-1 with TRBJ2-1; the table's TRBD1 call for D was not verified on the DNA. TRBV21-1 is deemed a pseudogene. CDR3 length: 17 amino acids.

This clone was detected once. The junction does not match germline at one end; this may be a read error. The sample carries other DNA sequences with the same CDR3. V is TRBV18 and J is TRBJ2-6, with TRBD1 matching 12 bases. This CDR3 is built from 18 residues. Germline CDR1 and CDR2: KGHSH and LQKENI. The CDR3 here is CASSPLPGQGAGANVLTF. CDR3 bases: TGTGCCAGCTCACCACTTCCGGGACAGGGGGCTGGGGCCAACGTCCTGACCTTC.

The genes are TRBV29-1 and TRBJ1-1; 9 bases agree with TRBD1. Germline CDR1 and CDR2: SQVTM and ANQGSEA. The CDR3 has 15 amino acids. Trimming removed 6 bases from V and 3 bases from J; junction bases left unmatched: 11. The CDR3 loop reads CSVASHRGLDTEAFF. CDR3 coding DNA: TGCAGCGTCGCTAGTCACAGGGGGCTAGACACTGAAGCTTTCTTT.

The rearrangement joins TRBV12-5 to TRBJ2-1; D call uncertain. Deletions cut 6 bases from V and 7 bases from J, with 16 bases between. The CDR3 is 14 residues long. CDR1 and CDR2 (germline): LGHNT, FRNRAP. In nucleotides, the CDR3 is TGTGCTAGTGGCCCCGAGGAGTTCGCGAATGAGCAGTTCTTC. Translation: CASGPEEFANEQFF.

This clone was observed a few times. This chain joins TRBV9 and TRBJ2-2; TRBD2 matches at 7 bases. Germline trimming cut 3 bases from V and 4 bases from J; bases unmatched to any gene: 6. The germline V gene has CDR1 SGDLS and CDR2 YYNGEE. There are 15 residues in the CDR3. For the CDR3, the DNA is TGTGCCAGCAGCGGAGGGCTAGCGGCCACCGGGGAGCTGTTTTTT. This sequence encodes CASSGGLAATGELFF.

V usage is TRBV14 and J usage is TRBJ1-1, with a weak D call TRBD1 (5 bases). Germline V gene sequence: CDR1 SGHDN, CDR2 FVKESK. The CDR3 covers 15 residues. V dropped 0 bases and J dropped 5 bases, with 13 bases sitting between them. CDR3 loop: CASSQDPAGRTEAFF. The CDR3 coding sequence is TGTGCCAGCAGCCAAGATCCCGCAGGGAGGACTGAAGCTTTCTTT. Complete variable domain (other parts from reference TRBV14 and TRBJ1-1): EAGVTQFPSHSVIEKGQTVTLRCDPISGHDNLYWYRRVMGKEIKFLLHFVKESKQDESGMPNNRFLAERTGGTYSTLKVQPAELEDSGVYFCASSQDPAGRTEAFFGQGTRLTVV.

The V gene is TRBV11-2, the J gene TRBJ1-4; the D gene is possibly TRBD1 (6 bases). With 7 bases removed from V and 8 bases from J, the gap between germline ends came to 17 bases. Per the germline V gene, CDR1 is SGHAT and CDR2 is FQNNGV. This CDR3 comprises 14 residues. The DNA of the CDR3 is TGTGCCAGCACCACCGGGACAAGAGCGGAAAAACTGTTTTTT. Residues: CASTTGTRAEKLFF.

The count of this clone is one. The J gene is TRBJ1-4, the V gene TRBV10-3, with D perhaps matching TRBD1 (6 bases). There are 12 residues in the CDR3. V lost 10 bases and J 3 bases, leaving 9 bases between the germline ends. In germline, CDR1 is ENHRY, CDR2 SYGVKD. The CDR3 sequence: CATGQPNEKLFF. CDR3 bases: TGTGCCACCGGACAGCCTAATGAAAAACTGTTTTTT.

CDR3 amino acids: CASTVWGVGNQPQHF. Written as DNA, the CDR3 is TGTGCCAGTACCGTCTGGGGAGTAGGCAATCAGCCCCAGCATTTT. The V call is TRBV19, the J call TRBJ1-5; unclear D gene. The germline V gene has CDR1 LNHDA and CDR2 SQIVND (reference sequence). The CDR3 consists of 15 residues. V was pared by 7 bases and J by 2 bases, with 15 bases between.

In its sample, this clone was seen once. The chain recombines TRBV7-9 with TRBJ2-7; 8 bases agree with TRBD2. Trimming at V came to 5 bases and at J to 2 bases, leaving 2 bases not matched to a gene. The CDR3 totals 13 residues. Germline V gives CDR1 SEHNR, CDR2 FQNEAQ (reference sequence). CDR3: CASSGGGTYEQYF. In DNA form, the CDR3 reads TGTGCCAGCAGCGGCGGGGGGACCTACGAGCAGTACTTC.